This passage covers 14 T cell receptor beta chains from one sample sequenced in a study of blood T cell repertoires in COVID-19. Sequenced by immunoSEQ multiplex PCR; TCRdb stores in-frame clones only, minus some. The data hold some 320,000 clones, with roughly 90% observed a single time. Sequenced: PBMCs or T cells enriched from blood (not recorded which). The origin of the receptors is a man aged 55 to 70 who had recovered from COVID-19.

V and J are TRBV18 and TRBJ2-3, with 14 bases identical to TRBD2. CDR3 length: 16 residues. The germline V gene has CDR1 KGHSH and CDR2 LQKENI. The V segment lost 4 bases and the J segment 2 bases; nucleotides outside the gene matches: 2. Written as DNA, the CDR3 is TGTGCCAGCTCACGGACTAGCGGGGGGAACACAGATACGCAGTATTTT. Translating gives CASSRTSGGNTDTQYF. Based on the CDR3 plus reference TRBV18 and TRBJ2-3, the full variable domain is NAGVMQNPRHLVRRRGQEARLRCSPMKGHSHVYWYRQLPEEGLKFMVYLQKENIIDESGMPKERFSAEFPKEGPSILRIQQVVRGDSAAYFCASSRTSGGNTDTQYFGPGTRLTVL.

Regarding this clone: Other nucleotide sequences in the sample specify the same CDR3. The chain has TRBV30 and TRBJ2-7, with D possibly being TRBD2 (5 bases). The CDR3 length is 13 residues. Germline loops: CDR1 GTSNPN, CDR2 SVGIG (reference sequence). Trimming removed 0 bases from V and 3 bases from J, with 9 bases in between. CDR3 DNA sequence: TGTGCCTGGAGTGTAGGCACTAGCTACGAGCAGTACTTC. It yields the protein CAWSVGTSYEQYF. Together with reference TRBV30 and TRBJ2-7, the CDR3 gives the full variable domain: SQTIHQWPATLVQPVGSPLSLECTVEGTSNPNLYWYRQAAGRGLQLLFYSVGIGQISSEVPQNLSASRPQDRQFILSSKKLLLSDSGFYLCAWSVGTSYEQYFGPGTRLTVT.

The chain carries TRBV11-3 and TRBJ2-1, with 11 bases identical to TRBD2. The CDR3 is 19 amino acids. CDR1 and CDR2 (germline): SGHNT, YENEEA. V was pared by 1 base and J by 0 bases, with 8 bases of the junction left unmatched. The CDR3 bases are TGTGCCAGCAGCTTAGGGCTAGCGGGGGGCCTGAGCTCCTACAATGAGCAGTTCTTC. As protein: CASSLGLAGGLSSYNEQFF. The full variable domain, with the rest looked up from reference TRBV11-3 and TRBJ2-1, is EAGVVQSPRYKIIEKKQPVAFWCNPISGHNTLYWYLQNLGQGPELLIRYENEEAVDDSQLPKDRFSAERLKGVDSTLKIQPAELGDSAVYLCASSLGLAGGLSSYNEQFFGPGTRLTVL.

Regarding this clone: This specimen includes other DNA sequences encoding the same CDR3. The CDR3 loop is CASSLGSGRAGNEQFF. CDR3 sequence (DNA): TGTGCCAGCAGCTTGGGTAGCGGGAGAGCGGGCAATGAGCAGTTCTTC. This rearrangement joins TRBV5-4 to TRBJ2-1; 9 positions agree with TRBD2. The trim removed 0 bases at V and 6 bases at J, leaving 7 bases unmatched. The CDR3 loop spans 16 amino acids. CDR1 is SGHNT and CDR2 is YYREEE in the germline V gene (reference sequence).

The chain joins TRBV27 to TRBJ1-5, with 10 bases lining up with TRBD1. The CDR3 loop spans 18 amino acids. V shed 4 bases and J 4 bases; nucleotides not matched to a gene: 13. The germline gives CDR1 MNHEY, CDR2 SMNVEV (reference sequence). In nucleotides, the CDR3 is TGTGCCAGCAGTTCACGCCATCCGAGGACAGGGGGAAATCAGCCCCAGCATTTT. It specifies CASSSRHPRTGGNQPQHF.

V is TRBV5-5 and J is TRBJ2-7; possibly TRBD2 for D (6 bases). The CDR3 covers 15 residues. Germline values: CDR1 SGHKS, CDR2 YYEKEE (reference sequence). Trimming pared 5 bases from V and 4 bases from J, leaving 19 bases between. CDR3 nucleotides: TGTGCCAGCAGAAACAGTTTGGGGGGAAGATACGAGCAGTACTTC. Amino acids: CASRNSLGGRYEQYF. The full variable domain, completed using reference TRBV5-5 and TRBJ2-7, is DAGVTQSPTHLIKTRGQQVTLRCSPISGHKSVSWYQQVLGQGPQFIFQYYEKEERGRGNFPDRFSARQFPNYSSELNVNALLLGDSALYLCASRNSLGGRYEQYFGPGTRLTVT.

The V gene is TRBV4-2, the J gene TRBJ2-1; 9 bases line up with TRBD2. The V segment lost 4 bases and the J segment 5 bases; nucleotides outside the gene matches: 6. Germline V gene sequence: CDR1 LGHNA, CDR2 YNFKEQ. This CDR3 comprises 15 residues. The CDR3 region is CASSLQGLADNEQFF. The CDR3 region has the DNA TGTGCCAGCAGCCTTCAGGGACTAGCAGACAATGAGCAGTTCTTC.

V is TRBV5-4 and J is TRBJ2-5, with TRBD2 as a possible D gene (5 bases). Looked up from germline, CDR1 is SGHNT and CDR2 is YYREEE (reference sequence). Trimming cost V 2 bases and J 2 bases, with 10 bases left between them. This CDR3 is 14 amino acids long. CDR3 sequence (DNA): TGTGCCAGCAGCTTATGGACGGGACAAGAGACCCAGTACTTC. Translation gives CASSLWTGQETQYF.

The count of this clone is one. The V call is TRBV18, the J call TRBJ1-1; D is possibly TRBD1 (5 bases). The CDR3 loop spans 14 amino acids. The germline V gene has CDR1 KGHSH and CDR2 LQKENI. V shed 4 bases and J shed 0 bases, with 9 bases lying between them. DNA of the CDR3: TGTGCCAGCTCACAGGACACTATGAACACTGAAGCTTTCTTT. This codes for CASSQDTMNTEAFF. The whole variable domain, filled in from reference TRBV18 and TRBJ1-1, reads NAGVMQNPRHLVRRRGQEARLRCSPMKGHSHVYWYRQLPEEGLKFMVYLQKENIIDESGMPKERFSAEFPKEGPSILRIQQVVRGDSAAYFCASSQDTMNTEAFFGQGTRLTVV.

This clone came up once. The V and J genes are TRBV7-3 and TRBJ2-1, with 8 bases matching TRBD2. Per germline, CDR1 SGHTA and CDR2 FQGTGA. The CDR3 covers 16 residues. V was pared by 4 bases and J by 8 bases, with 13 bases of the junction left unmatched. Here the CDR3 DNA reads TGTGCCAGCAGCTCAAACCCCGGGACTAGGTTCGATGAGCAGTTCTTC. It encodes CASSSNPGTRFDEQFF.

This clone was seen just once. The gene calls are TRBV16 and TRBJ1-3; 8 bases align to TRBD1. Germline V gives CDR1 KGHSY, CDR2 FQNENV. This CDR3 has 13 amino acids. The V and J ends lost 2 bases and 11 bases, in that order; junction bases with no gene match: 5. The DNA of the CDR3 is TGTGCCAGCAGCCAAGGGGACAGGTTCGCCATATATTTT. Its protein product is CASSQGDRFAIYF.

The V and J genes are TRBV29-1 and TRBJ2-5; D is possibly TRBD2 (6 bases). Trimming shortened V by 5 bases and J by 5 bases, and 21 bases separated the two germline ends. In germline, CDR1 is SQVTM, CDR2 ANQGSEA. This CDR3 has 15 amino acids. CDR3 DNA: TGCAGCGTTAAGTCCGGCTCGACTAGAGGCGAGACCCAGTACTTC. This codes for CSVKSGSTRGETQYF. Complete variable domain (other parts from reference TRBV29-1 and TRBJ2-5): SAVISQKPSRDICQRGTSLTIQCQVDSQVTMMFWYRQQPGQSLTLIATANQGSEATYESGFVIDKFPISRPNLTFSTLTVSNMSPEDSSIYLCSVKSGSTRGETQYFGPGTRLLVL.

The DNA of the CDR3 is TGTGCCAGCACCCACAGGGTGGGGACTGAAGCTTTCTTT. Translation gives CASTHRVGTEAFF. This chain links TRBV6-5 with TRBJ1-1; possibly TRBD1 for D (6 bases). Germline CDR1 reads MNHEY; CDR2 reads SVGAGI. Trimming left V 7 bases short and J 5 bases short, with 14 bases between. The CDR3 extends over 13 amino acids.

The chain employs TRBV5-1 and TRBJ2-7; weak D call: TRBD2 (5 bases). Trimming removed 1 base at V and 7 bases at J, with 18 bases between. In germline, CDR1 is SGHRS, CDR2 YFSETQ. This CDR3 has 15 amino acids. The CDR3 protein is CASSLYRATPGEQYF. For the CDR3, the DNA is TGCGCCAGCAGCTTGTATAGGGCCACTCCGGGAGAGCAGTACTTC.